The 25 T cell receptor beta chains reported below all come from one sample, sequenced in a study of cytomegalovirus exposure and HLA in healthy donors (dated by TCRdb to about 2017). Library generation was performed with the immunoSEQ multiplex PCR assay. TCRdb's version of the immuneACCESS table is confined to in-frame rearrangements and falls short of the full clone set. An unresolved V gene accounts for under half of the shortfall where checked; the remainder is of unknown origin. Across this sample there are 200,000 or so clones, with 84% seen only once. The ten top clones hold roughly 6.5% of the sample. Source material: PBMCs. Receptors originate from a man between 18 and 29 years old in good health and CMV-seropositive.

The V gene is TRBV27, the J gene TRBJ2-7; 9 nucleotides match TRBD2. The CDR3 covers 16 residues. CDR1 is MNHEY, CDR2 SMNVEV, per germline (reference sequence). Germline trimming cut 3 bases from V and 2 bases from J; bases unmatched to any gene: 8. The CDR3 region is CASSFQKGLATYEQYF. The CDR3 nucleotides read TGTGCCAGCAGTTTTCAAAAGGGACTAGCTACCTACGAGCAGTACTTC.

Here the CDR3 DNA reads TGTGCCAGCAGTCCCCGACAGGGCCCGGAGACCCAGTACTTC. Protein sequence: CASSPRQGPETQYF. V usage is TRBV27 and J usage is TRBJ2-5, with TRBD1 identical over 7 bases. With 5 bases clipped from V and 5 bases from J, the junction kept 8 bases outside the gene matches. The CDR3 is 14 amino acids. From germline, CDR1 is MNHEY and CDR2 SMNVEV (reference sequence).

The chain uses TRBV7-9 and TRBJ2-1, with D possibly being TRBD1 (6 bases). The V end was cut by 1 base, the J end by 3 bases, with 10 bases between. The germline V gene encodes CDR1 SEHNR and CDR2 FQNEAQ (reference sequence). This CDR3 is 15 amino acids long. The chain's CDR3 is CASSLGRGFYNEQFF. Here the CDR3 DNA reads TGTGCCAGCAGCTTAGGCAGGGGCTTCTACAATGAGCAGTTCTTC.

The CDR3 loop is CASSLDSGLSTDTQYF. The CDR3 region has the DNA TGCGCCAGCAGCTTGGATTCGGGGTTAAGCACAGATACGCAGTATTTT. V gene TRBV5-1 combines with J gene TRBJ2-3; weak D call: TRBD2 (5 bases). The V end was cut by 0 bases, the J end by 0 bases, with 11 bases between. The germline V gene encodes CDR1 SGHRS and CDR2 YFSETQ. The CDR3 has 16 residues.

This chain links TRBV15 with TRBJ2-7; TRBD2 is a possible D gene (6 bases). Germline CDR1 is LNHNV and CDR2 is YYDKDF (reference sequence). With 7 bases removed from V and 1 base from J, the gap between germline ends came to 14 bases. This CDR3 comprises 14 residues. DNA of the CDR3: TGTGCCACCAAAGCTAGCGAGCCATCCTACGAGCAGTACTTC. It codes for CATKASEPSYEQYF.

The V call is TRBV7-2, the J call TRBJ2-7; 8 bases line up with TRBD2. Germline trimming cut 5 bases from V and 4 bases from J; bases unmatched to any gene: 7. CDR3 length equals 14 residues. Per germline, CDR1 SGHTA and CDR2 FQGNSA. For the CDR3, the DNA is TGTGCCAGCAGCCTCGGACTAGCCAGGTACGAGCAGTACTTC. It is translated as CASSLGLARYEQYF.

CDR3 in amino acids: CASSERGMQPQHF. In DNA form, the CDR3 reads TGTGCCAGCAGTGAAAGGGGTATGCAGCCCCAGCATTTT. The chain links TRBV25-1 to TRBJ1-5, with D possibly matching TRBD1 (5 bases). The ends were cut back, 2 bases at V and 7 bases at J, with 9 bases in the middle. This CDR3 contains 13 residues. Looked up from germline, CDR1 is MGHDK and CDR2 is SYGVNS.

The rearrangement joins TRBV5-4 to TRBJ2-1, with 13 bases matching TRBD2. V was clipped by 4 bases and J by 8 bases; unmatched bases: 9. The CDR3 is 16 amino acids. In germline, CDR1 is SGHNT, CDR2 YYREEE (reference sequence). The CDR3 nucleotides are TGTGCCAGCAGCCCAGGACTAGCGGGAGTCATCGATGAGCAGTTCTTC. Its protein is CASSPGLAGVIDEQFF.

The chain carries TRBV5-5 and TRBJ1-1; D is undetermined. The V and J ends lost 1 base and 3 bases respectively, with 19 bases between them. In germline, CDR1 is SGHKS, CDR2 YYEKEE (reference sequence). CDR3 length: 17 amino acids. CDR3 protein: CASSLKLLAQFDTEAFF. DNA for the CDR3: TGTGCCAGCAGCTTGAAGTTGCTCGCACAGTTCGACACTGAAGCTTTCTTT.

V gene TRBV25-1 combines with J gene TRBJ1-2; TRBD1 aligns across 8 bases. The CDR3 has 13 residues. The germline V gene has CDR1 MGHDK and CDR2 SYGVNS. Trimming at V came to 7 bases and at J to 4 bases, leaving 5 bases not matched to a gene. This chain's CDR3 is CASTSGGGYGYTF. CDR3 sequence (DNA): TGTGCCAGCACCTCAGGGGGCGGCTATGGCTACACCTTC.

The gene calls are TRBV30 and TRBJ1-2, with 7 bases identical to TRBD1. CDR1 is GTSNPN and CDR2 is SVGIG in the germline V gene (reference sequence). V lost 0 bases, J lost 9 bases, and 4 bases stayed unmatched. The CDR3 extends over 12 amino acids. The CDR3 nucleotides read TGTGCCTGGAGTGTGGGACAGACGCGCTACACCTTC. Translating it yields CAWSVGQTRYTF.

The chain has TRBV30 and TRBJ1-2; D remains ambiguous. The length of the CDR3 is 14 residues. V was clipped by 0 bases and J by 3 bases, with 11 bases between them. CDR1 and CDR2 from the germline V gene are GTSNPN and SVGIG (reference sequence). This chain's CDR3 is CAWSVLRRDYGYTF. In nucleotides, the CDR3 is TGTGCCTGGAGTGTACTTAGGCGGGACTATGGCTACACCTTC.

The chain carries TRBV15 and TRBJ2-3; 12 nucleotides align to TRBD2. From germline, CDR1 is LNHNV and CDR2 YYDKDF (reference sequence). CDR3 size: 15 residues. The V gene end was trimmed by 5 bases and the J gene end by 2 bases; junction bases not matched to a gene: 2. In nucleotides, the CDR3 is TGTGCCACCAGCGGACTAGCGGGGCTCACAGATACGCAGTATTTT. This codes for CATSGLAGLTDTQYF.

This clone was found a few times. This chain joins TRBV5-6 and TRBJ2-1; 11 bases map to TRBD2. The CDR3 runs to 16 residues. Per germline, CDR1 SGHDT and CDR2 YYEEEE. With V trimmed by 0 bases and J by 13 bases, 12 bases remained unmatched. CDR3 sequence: CASSLDYGTSGSLQFF. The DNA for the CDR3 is TGTGCCAGCAGCTTGGATTATGGGACTAGCGGTAGTTTACAGTTCTTC.

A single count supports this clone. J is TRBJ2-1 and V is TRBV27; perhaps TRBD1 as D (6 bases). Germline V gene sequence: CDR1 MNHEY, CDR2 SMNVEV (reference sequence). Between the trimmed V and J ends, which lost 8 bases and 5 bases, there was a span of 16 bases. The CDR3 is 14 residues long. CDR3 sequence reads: CASQDGQLHNEQFF. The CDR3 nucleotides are TGTGCCAGCCAGGATGGACAGTTACACAATGAGCAGTTCTTC.

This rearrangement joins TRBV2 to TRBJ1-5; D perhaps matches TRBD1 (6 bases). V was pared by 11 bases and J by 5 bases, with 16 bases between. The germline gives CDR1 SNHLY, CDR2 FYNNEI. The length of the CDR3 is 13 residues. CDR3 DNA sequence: TGTGCCCCGAGGGGGATGGAAGATCAGCCCCAGCATTTT. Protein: CAPRGMEDQPQHF.

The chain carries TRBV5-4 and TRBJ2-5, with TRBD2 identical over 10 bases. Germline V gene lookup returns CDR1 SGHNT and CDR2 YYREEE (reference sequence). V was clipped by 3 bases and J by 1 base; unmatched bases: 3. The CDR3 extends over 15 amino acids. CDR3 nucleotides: TGTGCCAGCAGCTCAGCGGGAGGGCCCCAAGAGACCCAGTACTTC. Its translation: CASSSAGGPQETQYF.

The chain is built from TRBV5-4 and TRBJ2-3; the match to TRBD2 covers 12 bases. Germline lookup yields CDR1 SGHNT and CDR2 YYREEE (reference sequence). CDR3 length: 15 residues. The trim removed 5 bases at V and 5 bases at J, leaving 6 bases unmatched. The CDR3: CASSPLAGGLDTQYF. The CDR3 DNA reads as TGTGCCAGCAGTCCGCTAGCGGGAGGGTTAGATACGCAGTATTTT.

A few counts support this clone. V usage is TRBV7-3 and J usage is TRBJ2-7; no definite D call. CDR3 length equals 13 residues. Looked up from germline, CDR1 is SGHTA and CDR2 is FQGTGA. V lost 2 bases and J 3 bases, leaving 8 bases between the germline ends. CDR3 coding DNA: TGTGCCAGCAGCTTAGACGACAACTACGAGCAGTACTTC. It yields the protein CASSLDDNYEQYF.

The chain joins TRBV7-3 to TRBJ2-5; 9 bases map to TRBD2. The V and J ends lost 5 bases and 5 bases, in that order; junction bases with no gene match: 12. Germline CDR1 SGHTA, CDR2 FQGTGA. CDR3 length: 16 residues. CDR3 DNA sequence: TGTGCCAGCAGCCCTAACGGGCTAGCGGGACAGGAGACCCAGTACTTC. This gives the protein CASSPNGLAGQETQYF.

CDR3 nucleotide sequence: TGTGCCAGCAGCTTAGAGGGACTAGCTCTACAAGAGACCCAGTACTTC. This encodes CASSLEGLALQETQYF. The rearrangement links TRBV7-9 to TRBJ2-5, with TRBD2 identical over 9 bases. This CDR3 spans 16 amino acids. Unmatched junction bases numbered 5, after V lost 1 base and J lost 2 bases. Germline CDR1 SEHNR, CDR2 FQNEAQ (reference sequence).

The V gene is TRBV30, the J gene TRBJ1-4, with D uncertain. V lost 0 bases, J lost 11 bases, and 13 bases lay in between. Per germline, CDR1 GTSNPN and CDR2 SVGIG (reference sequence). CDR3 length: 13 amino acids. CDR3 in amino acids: CAWSVRGLGKLFF. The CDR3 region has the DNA TGTGCCTGGAGTGTACGGGGATTAGGGAAACTGTTTTTT.

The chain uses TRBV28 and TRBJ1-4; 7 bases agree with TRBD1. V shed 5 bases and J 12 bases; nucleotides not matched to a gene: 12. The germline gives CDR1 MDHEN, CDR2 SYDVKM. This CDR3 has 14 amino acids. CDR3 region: CASSLDPGGTELFF. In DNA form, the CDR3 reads TGTGCCAGCAGTCTAGATCCGGGAGGGACAGAACTGTTTTTT.

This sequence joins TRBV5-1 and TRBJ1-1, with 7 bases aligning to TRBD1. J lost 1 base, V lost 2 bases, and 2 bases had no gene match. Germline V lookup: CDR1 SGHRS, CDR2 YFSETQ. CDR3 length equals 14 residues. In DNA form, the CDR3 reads TGCGCCAGCAGCTTTGGGACAGCGAACACTGAAGCTTTCTTT. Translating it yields CASSFGTANTEAFF.

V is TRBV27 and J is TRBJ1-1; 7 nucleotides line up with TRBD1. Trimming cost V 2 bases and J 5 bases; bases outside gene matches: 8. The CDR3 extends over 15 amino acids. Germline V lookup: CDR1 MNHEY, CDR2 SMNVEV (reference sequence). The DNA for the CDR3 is TGTGCCAGCAGTTTAACCACGGACAGGAGGACTGAAGCTTTCTTT. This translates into CASSLTTDRRTEAFF.